This entry lists 21 T cell receptor beta chains sequenced from one sample in a study of shared clonotypes between healthy human individuals. This table comes from immunoSEQ multiplex PCR, and its TCRdb copy is limited to in-frame clones, with some not included. In the table there are a few million clones, about 90% of which are singletons. Source material: naive CD4+ T cells from PBMCs. The subset is: CD45RA+ positively selected. These receptors were taken from a man in his late teens or twenties in good health. Some clones in this sample may be carry-over from other donors' samples.

The gene calls are TRBV7-2 and TRBJ2-7, with TRBD2 matching over 10 bases. The J segment lost 5 bases and the V segment lost 5 bases, leaving 18 bases of the junction unmatched. The CDR3 has 18 amino acids. Germline V gives CDR1 SGHTA, CDR2 FQGNSA. CDR3 sequence (DNA): TGTGCCAGCAGCCTAGGGGGGTTTAGCGGGAGGAATGGCGACGAGCAGTACTTC. Its protein product is CASSLGGFSGRNGDEQYF.

The chain joins TRBV2 to TRBJ2-5, with D tentatively TRBD1 (5 bases). Trimming took 4 bases from V and 5 from J, leaving 11 bases between them. The CDR3 contains 13 residues. CDR1 SNHLY and CDR2 FYNNEI come from the germline V gene. The CDR3 coding sequence is TGTGCCAGCAGTGGAACAGGCGCGGAGACCCAGTACTTC. Translated: CASSGTGAETQYF.

The rearrangement joins TRBV9 to TRBJ2-1, with 7 bases that match TRBD2. Germline CDR1 is SGDLS and CDR2 is YYNGEE. After removal of 0 bases from V and 5 bases from J, the junction contained 2 bases not matched to a gene. The CDR3 is made up of 14 amino acids. The CDR3 nucleotides are TGTGCCAGCAGCGTAGTGGCGGGAGACAATGAGCAGTTCTTC. Its protein is CASSVVAGDNEQFF.

This chain uses TRBV5-1 with TRBJ2-3, with 16 bases fitting TRBD2. Germline V gene lookup returns CDR1 SGHRS and CDR2 YFSETQ. The trim removed 4 bases at V and 5 bases at J, leaving 4 bases unmatched. This CDR3 has 16 amino acids. CDR3 sequence reads: CASSLGLAGGEDTQYF. In DNA, the CDR3 is TGCGCCAGCAGCCTGGGACTAGCGGGAGGGGAAGATACGCAGTATTTT.

V usage is TRBV28 and J usage is TRBJ2-2; D is ambiguous. The V end was cut by 3 bases, the J end by 3 bases, with 11 bases between. The CDR3 length is 15 residues. Germline lookup yields CDR1 MDHEN and CDR2 SYDVKM. This CDR3 is CASSFGLADTGELFF. CDR3 DNA sequence: TGTGCCAGCAGTTTCGGGCTGGCGGACACCGGGGAGCTGTTTTTT. Filled out from reference TRBV28 and TRBJ2-2, the complete variable domain reads DVKVTQSSRYLVKRTGEKVFLECVQDMDHENMFWYRQDPGLGLRLIYFSYDVKMKEKGDIPEGYSVSREKKERFSLILESASTNQTSMYLCASSFGLADTGELFFGEGSRLTVL.

This CDR3 is CASSQQGQGEAFF. The CDR3 DNA follows: TGTGCCAGCAGCCAACAGGGTCAGGGTGAAGCTTTCTTT. The chain is built from TRBV14 and TRBJ1-1; tentatively, D is TRBD1 (5 bases). Deletions cut 2 bases from V and 7 bases from J, with 11 bases between. CDR3 length: 13 residues. Germline CDR1 and CDR2: SGHDN and FVKESK.

This chain connects TRBV7-6 to TRBJ1-3; D remains ambiguous. Between the trimmed V and J ends, which lost 2 bases and 0 bases, there was a span of 11 bases. The CDR3 totals 16 residues. CDR1 is SGHVS and CDR2 is FNYEAQ in the germline V gene. The CDR3 DNA is TGTGCCAGCAGCTTAAATGGGCTGTACTCTGGAAACACCATATATTTT. Translating gives CASSLNGLYSGNTIYF.

The V and J genes are TRBV7-3 and TRBJ2-7, with D hard to call. Germline V gene sequence: CDR1 SGHTA, CDR2 FQGTGA. This CDR3 region has 13 residues. Trimming pared 4 bases from V and 4 bases from J, leaving 11 bases between. The CDR3 DNA reads as TGTGCCAGCAGCTCATTAGTGGGATACGAGCAGTACTTC. Its translation: CASSSLVGYEQYF.

V gene TRBV7-2 combines with J gene TRBJ2-1; tentatively, D is TRBD1 (6 bases). V lost 1 base and J 0 bases, leaving 10 bases between the germline ends. Germline V lookup: CDR1 SGHTA, CDR2 FQGNSA. The length of the CDR3 is 16 residues. The DNA for the CDR3 is TGTGCCAGCAGCTTAGAACAGGGCAGCTCCTACAATGAGCAGTTCTTC. Its translation is CASSLEQGSSYNEQFF.

This clone was counted a single time. The V gene is TRBV19, the J gene TRBJ2-3; 9 nucleotides align to TRBD2. CDR3 length: 16 amino acids. The junction had 5 bases not matched to a gene; V was cut back by 3 bases and J by 1 base. Germline CDR1 is LNHDA and CDR2 is SQIVND (reference sequence). The DNA of the CDR3 is TGTGCCAGTAGTATCGGGGCGGGAGGGCGCACAGATACGCAGTATTTT. Amino acid sequence: CASSIGAGGRTDTQYF.

The rearrangement joins TRBV4-1 to TRBJ2-7; D unresolved. Trimming left V 1 base short and J 2 bases short, with 15 bases between. Germline loops: CDR1 MGHRA, CDR2 YSYEKL. The CDR3 consists of 16 residues. The CDR3 here is CASSQGAARAAYEQYF. CDR3 bases: TGCGCCAGCAGCCAAGGGGCGGCACGCGCGGCCTACGAGCAGTACTTC.

The V call is TRBV11-2, the J call TRBJ2-7, with D possibly being TRBD2 (5 bases). Trimming removed 5 bases from V and 2 bases from J, with 13 bases in between. There are 14 residues in the CDR3. Germline lookup yields CDR1 SGHAT and CDR2 FQNNGV. CDR3 sequence reads: CASSPADGPYEQYF. DNA for the CDR3: TGTGCCAGCAGCCCAGCGGACGGGCCCTACGAGCAGTACTTC.

The chain couples TRBV19 to TRBJ1-2; 9 nucleotides match TRBD1. V shed 2 bases, J shed 8 bases, and the junction held 12 bases outside the gene matches. The germline V gene has CDR1 LNHDA and CDR2 SQIVND (reference sequence). CDR3 length: 16 residues. CDR3 region: CASSILGQGIAKGYTF. Written as DNA, the CDR3 is TGTGCCAGTAGTATATTGGGACAGGGAATCGCTAAGGGCTACACCTTC.

There are a few counts of this clone. Other nucleotide sequences in the sample specify the same CDR3. The chain couples TRBV4-2 to TRBJ1-4; D remains unclear. Trimming cost V 3 bases and J 0 bases, with 2 bases left between them. The CDR3 has 13 amino acids. Germline V lookup: CDR1 LGHNA, CDR2 YNFKEQ. The CDR3 DNA reads TGTGCCAGCAGCCAGGCAACTAATGAAAAACTGTTTTTT. It is translated as CASSQATNEKLFF.

The rearrangement links TRBV9 to TRBJ1-4, with TRBD1 matching over 11 bases. V was clipped by 3 bases and J by 8 bases; unmatched bases: 6. The CDR3 runs to 15 residues. Germline V gene lookup returns CDR1 SGDLS and CDR2 YYNGEE. CDR3 coding DNA: TGTGCCAGCAGCGATACCGGGACAGGGGGGGAAAAACTGTTTTTT. It translates to CASSDTGTGGEKLFF.

V and J are TRBV12-5 and TRBJ2-1, with a weak D call TRBD1 (6 bases). This CDR3 has 16 amino acids. Trimming pared 1 base from V and 9 bases from J, leaving 19 bases between. CDR1 and CDR2 (germline): LGHNT, FRNRAP. The CDR3 DNA follows: TGTGCTAGTGGTTTGGGAGCGGCGATCATAGGGGGTGAGCAGTTCTTC. This gives the protein CASGLGAAIIGGEQFF.

The gene calls are TRBV5-4 and TRBJ2-5; 11 bases line up with TRBD2. V dropped 4 bases and J dropped 4; count of bases not matched to a gene: 3. The CDR3 is 14 residues long. From germline, CDR1 is SGHNT and CDR2 YYREEE (reference sequence). Here the CDR3 reads CASSPTSGRETQYF. The CDR3 DNA reads as TGTGCCAGCAGCCCAACTAGCGGGAGAGAGACCCAGTACTTC.

The chain couples TRBV27 to TRBJ2-4, with 8 bases identical to TRBD1. CDR3 length equals 12 residues. V was clipped by 3 bases and J by 12 bases; unmatched bases: 4. From germline, CDR1 is MNHEY and CDR2 SMNVEV (reference sequence). CDR3 coding DNA: TGTGCCAGCAGTTTCGGACAGGGCGCTCAGTACTTC. Residues: CASSFGQGAQYF.

The chain's CDR3 is CASTRSGTGAEAFF. The CDR3 DNA reads TGCGCCAGCACCCGATCAGGGACTGGGGCTGAAGCTTTCTTT. The J gene is TRBJ1-1, the V gene TRBV5-1, with D possibly being TRBD1 (5 bases). V was clipped by 6 bases and J by 6 bases, with 18 bases between them. The germline V gene encodes CDR1 SGHRS and CDR2 YFSETQ. The CDR3 is made up of 14 amino acids.

V is TRBV6-1 and J is TRBJ2-7; D possibly uses TRBD1 or TRBD2 (5 bases each). Between the trimmed V and J ends, which lost 1 base and 3 bases, there was a span of 13 bases. This CDR3 contains 15 residues. CDR1 is MNHNS, CDR2 SASEGT, per germline. CDR3 protein: CASSEGGFRGYEQYF. DNA of the CDR3: TGTGCCAGCAGTGAAGGGGGGTTTAGGGGCTACGAGCAGTACTTC.

The CDR3 spells CASSSLGANTEAFF. The CDR3 DNA reads TGTGCCAGCAGCTCCCTTGGGGCGAACACTGAAGCTTTCTTT. The chain joins TRBV7-2 to TRBJ1-1; possible D gene TRBD1, 5 bases. V was trimmed by 4 bases and J by 1 base, leaving 10 bases between them. Germline V gene sequence: CDR1 SGHTA, CDR2 FQGNSA. The CDR3 has 14 residues.